The rows below give T cell receptor beta chains drawn from one sample of a study of blood T cell repertoires in COVID-19. The data were produced by immunoSEQ multiplex PCR, yet TCRdb's version contains in-frame clones alone and is incomplete. The sample holds about 99,000 clones, 87% seen once. The sequenced sample was peripheral blood. Source of these receptors: a man between 45 and 60 years old with acute or convalescent COVID-19. The conserved cysteine and the conserved F or W are not part of the CDR3 here. The order of the fields is V gene, J gene, CDR3 protein.

TRBV2	TRBJ1-3	ASSPDRVGNTIY
TRBV28	TRBJ2-2	ATAEVGRELF
TRBV15	TRBJ2-2	ATSRDGGPNTGELF
TRBV28	TRBJ1-5	ASSLFVLEDRGGRRNQPQH
TRBV28	TRBJ1-1	ASSLNRGRRTEAF
TRBV2	TRBJ1-5	ASSPGQGRNQPQH
TRBV15	TRBJ2-1	ATSRERAGRRYNEQF
TRBV3-1/TRBV3-2	TRBJ2-7	ASSQTGTESTYEQY
TRBV5-1	TRBJ1-4	ASGTGGGKNEKLF
TRBV28	TRBJ2-7	ASRPSRDRVSEQY
TRBV12-5	TRBJ2-1	ASGFGGQWSYNEQF
TRBV28	TRBJ2-7	ASSFAGSSYEQY
TRBV3-1/TRBV3-2	TRBJ1-3	ASSLENTIY
TRBV5-1	TRBJ2-1	ASSPRLAGGNEQF
TRBV4-1	TRBJ2-3	ASSQGTSGWDTQY